This record covers a single T cell receptor beta chain. Its cognate antigen is unknown. The germline gene is not matched at one end of the junction; a read error may be the cause. The use of genomic DNA as template underpinned the TCR beta VDJ and CDR3 profiling. Each CDR3 protein is one row after TCRdb ran MiXCR on the reads. The data contain roughly 290,000 distinct CDR3 sequences, 56% of them singletons. An expansion of CD8+CD57+ cells by flow cytometry had been shown in patients chosen for sequencing. The data originate from a study of CD8+CD57+ T cells in acquired aplastic anemia. Findings and limits, study-wide: Patients shared approximately 30 CD8+ CDR3 sequences with controls.

The CDR3 contains 17 residues. Germline CDR1 and CDR2: SGHKS and YYEKEE (reference sequence). Input material: sorted CD4+, CD8+, or CD8+CD57+ T cells (not recorded which) from PBMCs. This TCR came from a human donor with aplastic anemia. The chain couples TRBV5-5 to TRBJ2-6; D call uncertain. CDR3 nucleotide sequence: TGCGCCAGCAGTCCGGCGGAAACTTACTCTGGGGCCAACGTCCTGACTTTC. This encodes CASSPAETYSGANVLTF. Supplemented by reference TRBV5-5 and TRBJ2-6, the full variable domain reads DAGVTQSPTHLIKTRGQQVTLRCSPISGHKSVSWYQQVLGQGPQFIFQYYEKEERGRGNFPDRFSARQFPNYSSELNVNALLLGDSALYLCASSPAETYSGANVLTFGAGSRLTVL.